This T cell receptor beta chain was identified in a study of immune heterogeneity within non-small cell lung tumors. About the study: Histology included 4 squamous cell carcinomas, over 8 non-squamous carcinomas and 1 unspecified tumor. The study, taken as a whole, reports: Identical dominant CDR3 beta clonotypes spanned tumor sites within a patient, beside site-unique high-frequency clones.

CDR3 length: 12 amino acids. Germline CDR1 and CDR2: SNHLY and FYNNEI. As concerns this clonotype: The antigen is unknown. Since a much larger clone is just one base distant, this may be a read error.

As template, the study used bulk tumor genomic DNA at around 590 ng per sample. From each primary tumor, several far-apart biopsies were obtained during surgery. Their non-small cell lung cancer was newly diagnosed and untreated, and the patients underwent curative surgery. Those donating were patients (newly diagnosed with non-small cell lung cancer) who were having surgery with curative intent. TCR beta CDR3 amplification used multiplex PCR with 32 V and 13 J primers. TCRdb used MiXCR to reprocess the multiplex PCR reads, holding one entry per CDR3 protein. Counted here are about 22,000 distinct CDR3 sequences, about 26% occurring once; the ten biggest clones make up 3.5% to 4.5%.

The TCR originated in a man aged 40-49 years with non-small cell lung cancer. The genes are TRBV2 and TRBJ2-2, with a tentative D call TRBD2 (5 bases). The material sequenced was lung tumor tissue. The CDR3 DNA reads as TGTGCCAGCAGCCCCCCGTCGAGGGAGCCGTTTTTT. It translates to CASSPPSREPFF. Together with reference TRBV2 and TRBJ2-2, the CDR3 gives the full variable domain: EPEVTQTPSHQVTQMGQEVILRCVPISNHLYFYWYRQILGQKVEFLVSFYNNEISEKSEIFDDQFSVERPDGSNFTLKIRSTKLEDSAMYFCASSPPSREPFFGEGSRLTVL.